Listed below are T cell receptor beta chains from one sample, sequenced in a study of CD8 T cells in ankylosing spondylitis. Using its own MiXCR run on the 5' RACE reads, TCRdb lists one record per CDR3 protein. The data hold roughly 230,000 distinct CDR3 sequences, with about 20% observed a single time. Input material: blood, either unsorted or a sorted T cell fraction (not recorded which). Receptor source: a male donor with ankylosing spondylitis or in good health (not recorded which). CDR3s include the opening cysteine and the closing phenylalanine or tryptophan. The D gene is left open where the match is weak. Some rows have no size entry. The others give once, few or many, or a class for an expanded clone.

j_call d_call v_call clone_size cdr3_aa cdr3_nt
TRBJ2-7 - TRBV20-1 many CSARVADTYEQYF TGCAGTGCTAGAGTGGCGGATACCTACGAGCAGTACTTC
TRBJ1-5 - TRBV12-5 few CASGLVQGIGNQPQHF TGTGCTAGTGGTTTGGTACAGGGCATTGGGAATCAGCCCCAGCATTTT
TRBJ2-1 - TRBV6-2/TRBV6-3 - CASSCLAEGEFNEQFF TGTGCCAGCAGTTGCCTAGCGGAGGGGGAGTTCAATGAGCAGTTCTTC
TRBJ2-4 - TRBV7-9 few CASSQERLAKNIQYF TGTGCCAGCAGCCAGGAAAGACTAGCCAAAAACATTCAGTACTTC
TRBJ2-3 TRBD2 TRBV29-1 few CSVDLVASGRASTDTQYF TGCAGCGTTGATCTGGTGGCTAGCGGGAGGGCGAGCACAGATACGCAGTATTTT
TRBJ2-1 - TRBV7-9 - CASSFPAAGHTSNEQFF TGTGCCAGCAGCTTCCCGGCGGCGGGACATACCTCCAATGAGCAGTTCTTC
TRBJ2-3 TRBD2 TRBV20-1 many CSARWTSALTDTQYF TGCAGTGCTAGATGGACTAGCGCACTCACAGATACGCAGTATTTT
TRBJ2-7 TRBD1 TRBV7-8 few CASSPRQGSSYEQYF TGTGCCAGCAGCCCCCGACAGGGTAGCTCCTACGAGCAGTACTTC
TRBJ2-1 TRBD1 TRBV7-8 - CASSLRTGYNEQFF TGTGCCAGCAGCTTGCGGACAGGCTACAATGAGCAGTTCTTC
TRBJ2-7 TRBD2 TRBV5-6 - CASGPGGTRTYEQYF TGTGCCAGCGGACCCGGTGGGACTAGAACCTACGAGCAGTACTTC
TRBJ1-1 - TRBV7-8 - CASSLAPTGEMNTEAFF TGTGCCAGCAGCTTAGCGCCGACAGGAGAAATGAACACTGAAGCTTTCTTT
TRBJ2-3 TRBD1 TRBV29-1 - CSDEVTGVIDTQYF TGCAGCGATGAAGTGACAGGGGTAATAGATACGCAGTATTTT
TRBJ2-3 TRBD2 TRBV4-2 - CASSQEAGVGPGTDTQYF TGTGCCAGCAGCCAAGAGGCGGGGGTAGGGCCGGGCACAGATACGCAGTATTTT
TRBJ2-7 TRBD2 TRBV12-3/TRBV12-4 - CASRGELAGDYEQYF TGTGCCAGCAGGGGAGAACTAGCGGGGGACTACGAGCAGTACTTC
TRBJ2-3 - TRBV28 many CASSGVGTDTQYF TGTGCCAGCAGTGGCGTTGGCACAGATACGCAGTATTTT
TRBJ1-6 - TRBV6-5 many CASSTSPNQNSPLHF TGTGCCAGCAGTACCTCGCCAAATCAGAATTCACCCCTCCACTTT
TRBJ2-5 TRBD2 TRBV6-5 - CASSYPPGGRETQETQYF TGTGCCAGCAGTTACCCCCCAGGAGGGCGGGAGACCCAAGAGACCCAGTACTTC
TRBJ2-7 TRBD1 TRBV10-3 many CAISESTGDSYEQYF TGTGCCATCAGTGAGTCCACAGGGGACTCCTACGAGCAGTACTTC
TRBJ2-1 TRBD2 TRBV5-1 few CASSFYYLAGVSYNEQFF TGCGCCAGCAGCTTTTATTACCTAGCGGGGGTCTCCTACAATGAGCAGTTCTTC
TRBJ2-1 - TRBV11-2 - CASSLPALNRLAYNEQFF TGTGCCAGCAGCTTACCCGCTCTGAACAGGTTGGCCTACAATGAGCAGTTCTTC
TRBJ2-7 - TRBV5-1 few CASSFEGFNLGEQYF TGCGCCAGCAGCTTCGAAGGGTTTAATCTAGGCGAGCAGTACTTC
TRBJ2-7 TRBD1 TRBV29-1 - CSVAAGGGYEQYF TGCAGCGTTGCGGCAGGGGGCGGGTACGAGCAGTACTTC
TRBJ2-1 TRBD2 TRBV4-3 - CASSLLTGTSSYNEQFF TGCGCCAGCAGCCTACTTACCGGGACTAGCTCCTACAATGAGCAGTTCTTC
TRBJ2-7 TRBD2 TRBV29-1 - CSLIAGYEQYF TGCAGCTTAATAGCGGGCTACGAGCAGTACTTC
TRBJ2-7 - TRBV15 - CATSGLTGLSSYEQYF TGTGCCACCAGCGGACTGACGGGACTGTCCTCCTACGAGCAGTACTTC
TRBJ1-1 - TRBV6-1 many CASSEGGRSTEAFF TGTGCCAGCAGTGAAGGGGGCAGGAGCACTGAAGCTTTCTTT
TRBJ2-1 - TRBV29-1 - CSVERGGDSYYYEQFF TGCAGCGTTGAAAGGGGAGGGGACAGCTACTACTATGAGCAGTTCTTC
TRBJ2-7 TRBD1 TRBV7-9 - CASSHRGSPYEQYF TGTGCCAGCAGTCACAGGGGGAGTCCCTACGAGCAGTACTTC
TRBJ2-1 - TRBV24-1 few CATSDLAYNEQFF TGTGCCACCAGTGATTTGGCGTACAATGAGCAGTTCTTC
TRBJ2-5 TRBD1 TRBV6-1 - CASSDPRTGGQTQYF TGTGCCAGCAGTGACCCCCGGACAGGGGGACAGACCCAGTACTTC
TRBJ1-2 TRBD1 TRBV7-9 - CASSPRPGTGGVYGYTF TGTGCCAGCAGCCCGCGTCCCGGGACAGGGGGCGTCTATGGCTACACCTTC
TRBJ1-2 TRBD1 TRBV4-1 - CASSQVGTGAQANYGYTF TGCGCCAGCAGCCAAGTTGGGACAGGGGCTCAAGCTAACTATGGCTACACCTTC
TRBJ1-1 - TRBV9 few CASSVGNSNTEAFF TGTGCCAGCAGCGTAGGTAACTCGAACACTGAAGCTTTCTTT
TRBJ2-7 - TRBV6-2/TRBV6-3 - CASRPPSGALGPEQYF TGTGCCAGCAGACCCCCCTCGGGGGCGCTGGGTCCCGAGCAGTACTTC
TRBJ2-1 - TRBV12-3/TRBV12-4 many CASSLTRAEYNEQFF TGTGCCAGCAGTCTCACTAGGGCCGAGTACAATGAGCAGTTCTTC
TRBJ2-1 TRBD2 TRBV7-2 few CASSPWGLAGGDEQFF TGTGCCAGCAGCCCCTGGGGACTAGCGGGAGGAGATGAGCAGTTCTTC
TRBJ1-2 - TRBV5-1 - CASSLVLQRPNYGYTF TGCGCCAGCAGCTTGGTATTACAGAGACCCAACTATGGCTACACCTTC
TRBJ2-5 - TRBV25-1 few CASSGEWETQYF TGTGCCAGCAGTGGCGAGTGGGAGACCCAGTACTTC
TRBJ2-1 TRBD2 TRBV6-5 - CASSSPLSGRMRQQFF TGTGCCAGCAGTTCCCCCCTCAGCGGGAGGATGCGGCAGCAGTTCTTC
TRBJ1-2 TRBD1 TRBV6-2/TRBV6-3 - CASTGQGLYGYTF TGTGCCAGCACCGGACAGGGACTCTATGGCTACACCTTC
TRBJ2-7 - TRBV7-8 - CASSLGAFSYEQYF TGTGCCAGCAGCTTAGGTGCGTTCTCCTACGAGCAGTACTTC
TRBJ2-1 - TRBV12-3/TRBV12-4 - CASSPIGARGEQFF TGTGCCAGCAGTCCTATTGGAGCTAGGGGGGAGCAGTTCTTC
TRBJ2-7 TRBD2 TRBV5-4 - CASSLKAVGTSGTNYEQYF TGTGCCAGCAGCTTGAAGGCGGTAGGGACTAGCGGGACGAACTACGAGCAGTACTTC
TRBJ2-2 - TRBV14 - CASSQGQRNTGELFF TGTGCCAGCAGCCAAGGTCAGCGAAATACCGGGGAGCTGTTTTTT
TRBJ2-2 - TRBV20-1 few CSARPEAETNTGELFF TGCAGTGCTAGACCAGAAGCGGAGACTAACACCGGGGAGCTGTTTTTT
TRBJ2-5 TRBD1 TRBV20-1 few CSARATDRANNQETQYF TGCAGTGCTAGAGCAACCGACAGGGCGAATAACCAAGAGACCCAGTACTTC
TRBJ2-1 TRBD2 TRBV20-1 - CSARVAGGYNEQFF TGCAGTGCTAGAGTGGCGGGAGGGTACAATGAGCAGTTCTTC
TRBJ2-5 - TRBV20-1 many CSARDGGGQETQYF TGCAGTGCTAGAGATGGAGGGGGGCAAGAGACCCAGTACTTC
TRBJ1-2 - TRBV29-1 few CSVAWDSADYGYTF TGCAGCGTAGCCTGGGACTCCGCTGACTATGGCTACACCTTC
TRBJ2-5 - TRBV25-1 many CASSVPPQETQYF TGTGCCAGCAGTGTCCCCCCCCAAGAGACCCAGTACTTC
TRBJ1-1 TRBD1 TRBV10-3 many CAISKTGDMNTEAFF TGTGCCATCAGCAAAACAGGGGACATGAACACTGAAGCTTTCTTT
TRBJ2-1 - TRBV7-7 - CASRTRGEQFF TGTGCTAGCAGAACACGGGGTGAGCAGTTCTTC
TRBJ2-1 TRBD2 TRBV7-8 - CASSLLAGGVRDEQFF TGTGCCAGCAGCTTATTAGCGGGAGGGGTTAGGGATGAGCAGTTCTTC
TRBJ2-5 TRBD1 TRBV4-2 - CASSPALTGGDQETQYF TGTGCCAGCAGCCCCGCTTTGACAGGGGGGGACCAAGAGACCCAGTACTTC
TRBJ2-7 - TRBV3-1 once CASSRGKVSPNSYEQYF TGTGCCAGCAGCCGTGGCAAGGTTAGCCCTAACTCCTACGAGCAGTACTTC
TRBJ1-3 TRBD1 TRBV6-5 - CASSYSPPTGIGNTIYF TGTGCCAGCAGTTACTCACCACCGACAGGGATTGGAAACACCATATATTTT
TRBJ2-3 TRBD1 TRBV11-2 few CASSSPRDSGTDTQYF TGTGCCAGCAGCTCACCCCGGGACAGTGGCACAGATACGCAGTATTTT